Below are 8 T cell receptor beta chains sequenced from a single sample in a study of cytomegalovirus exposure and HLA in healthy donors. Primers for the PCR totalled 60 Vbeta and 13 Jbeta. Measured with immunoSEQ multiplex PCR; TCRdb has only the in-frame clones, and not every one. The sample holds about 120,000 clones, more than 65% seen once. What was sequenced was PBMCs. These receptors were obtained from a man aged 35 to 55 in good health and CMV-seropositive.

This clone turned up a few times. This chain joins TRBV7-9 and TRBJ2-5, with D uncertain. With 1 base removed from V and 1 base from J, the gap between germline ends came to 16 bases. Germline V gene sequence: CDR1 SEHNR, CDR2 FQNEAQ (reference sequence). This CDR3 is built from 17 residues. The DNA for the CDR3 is TGTGCCAGCAGCTTAGTATTTTCCGGAGAAGTCCAAGAGACCCAGTACTTC. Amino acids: CASSLVFSGEVQETQYF.

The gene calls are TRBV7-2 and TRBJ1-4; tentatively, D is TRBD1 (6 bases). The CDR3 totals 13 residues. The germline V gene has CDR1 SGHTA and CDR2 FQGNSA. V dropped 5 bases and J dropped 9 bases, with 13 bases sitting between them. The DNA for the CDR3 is TGTGCCAGCAGCCTACCCGGGACAAAAAAACTGTTTTTT. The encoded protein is CASSLPGTKKLFF. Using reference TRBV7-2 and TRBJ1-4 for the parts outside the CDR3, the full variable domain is GAGVSQSPSNKVTEKGKDVELRCDPISGHTALYWYRQSLGQGLEFLIYFQGNSAPDKSGLPSDRFSAERTGGSVSTLTIQRTQQEDSAVYLCASSLPGTKKLFFGSGTQLSVL.

The CDR3 reads CSATGDYEQYF. The CDR3 region has the DNA TGCAGTGCTACAGGGGACTACGAGCAGTACTTC. This chain uses TRBV20-1 with TRBJ2-7; the D gene is possibly TRBD1 (6 bases). Per the germline V gene, CDR1 is DFQATT and CDR2 is SNEGSKA (reference sequence). Trimming removed 4 bases at V and 3 bases at J, with 7 bases between. CDR3 length: 11 amino acids.

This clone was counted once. The CDR3 DNA sequence: TGTGCCAGCAGTTACCCGGGGGCAGATACGCAGTATTTT. Translation: CASSYPGADTQYF. The rearrangement joins TRBV6-5 to TRBJ2-3, with D maybe TRBD2 (6 bases). V was pared by 2 bases and J by 4 bases, with 7 bases between. The CDR3 is 13 residues long. The germline CDR1 and CDR2 sequences are MNHEY and SVGAGI.

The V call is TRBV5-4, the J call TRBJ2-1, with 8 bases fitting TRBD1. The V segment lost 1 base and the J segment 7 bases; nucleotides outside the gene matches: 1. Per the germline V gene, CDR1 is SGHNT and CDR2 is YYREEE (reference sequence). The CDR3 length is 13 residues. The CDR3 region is CASSLQGANEQFF. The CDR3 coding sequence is TGTGCCAGCAGCTTGCAGGGGGCGAATGAGCAGTTCTTC.

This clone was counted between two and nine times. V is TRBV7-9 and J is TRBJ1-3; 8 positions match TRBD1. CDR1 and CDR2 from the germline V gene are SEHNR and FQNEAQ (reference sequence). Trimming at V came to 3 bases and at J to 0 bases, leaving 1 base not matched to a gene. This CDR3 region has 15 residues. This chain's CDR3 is CASSFDRGSGNTIYF. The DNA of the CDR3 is TGTGCCAGCAGCTTCGACAGGGGCTCTGGAAACACCATATATTTT.

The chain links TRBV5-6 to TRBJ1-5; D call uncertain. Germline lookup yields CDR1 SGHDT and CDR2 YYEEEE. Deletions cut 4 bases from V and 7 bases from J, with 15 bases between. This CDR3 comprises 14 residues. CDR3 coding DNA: TGTGCCAGCAGCGAGACGGGAGACGGACAGCCCCAGCATTTT. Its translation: CASSETGDGQPQHF.

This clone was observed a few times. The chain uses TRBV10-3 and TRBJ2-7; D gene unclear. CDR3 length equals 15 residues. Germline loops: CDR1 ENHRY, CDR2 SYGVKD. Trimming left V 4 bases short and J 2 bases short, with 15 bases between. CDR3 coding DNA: TGTGCCATCAGTGCCGGAGAGGTGTCGGCCTACGAGCAGTACTTC. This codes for CAISAGEVSAYEQYF.